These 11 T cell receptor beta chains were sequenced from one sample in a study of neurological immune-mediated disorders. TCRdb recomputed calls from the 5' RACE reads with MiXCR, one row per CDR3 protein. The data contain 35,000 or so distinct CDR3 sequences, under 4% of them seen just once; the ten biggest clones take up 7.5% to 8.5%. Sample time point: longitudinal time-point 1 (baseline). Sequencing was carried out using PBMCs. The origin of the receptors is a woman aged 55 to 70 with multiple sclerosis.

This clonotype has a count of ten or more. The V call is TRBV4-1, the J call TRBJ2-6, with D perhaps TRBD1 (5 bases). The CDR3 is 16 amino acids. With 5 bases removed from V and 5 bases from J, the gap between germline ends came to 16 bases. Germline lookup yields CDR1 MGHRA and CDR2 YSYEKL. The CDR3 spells CASSSRGGPRANVLTF. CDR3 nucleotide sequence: TGCGCCAGCAGCTCAAGGGGCGGACCCAGGGCCAACGTCCTGACTTTC.

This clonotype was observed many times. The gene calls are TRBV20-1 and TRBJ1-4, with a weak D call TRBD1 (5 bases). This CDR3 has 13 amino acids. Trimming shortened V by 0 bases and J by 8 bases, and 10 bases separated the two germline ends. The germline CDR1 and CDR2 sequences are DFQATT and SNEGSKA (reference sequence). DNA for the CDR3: TGCAGTGCTAGAGACCCCAGGGTGGAAAAACTGTTTTTT. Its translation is CSARDPRVEKLFF.

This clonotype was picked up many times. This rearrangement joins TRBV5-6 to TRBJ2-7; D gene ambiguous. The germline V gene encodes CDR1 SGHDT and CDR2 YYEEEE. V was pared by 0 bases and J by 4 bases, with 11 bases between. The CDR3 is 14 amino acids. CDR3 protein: CASSLAGRLYEQYF. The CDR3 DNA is TGTGCCAGCAGCTTGGCCGGCAGATTATACGAGCAGTACTTC.

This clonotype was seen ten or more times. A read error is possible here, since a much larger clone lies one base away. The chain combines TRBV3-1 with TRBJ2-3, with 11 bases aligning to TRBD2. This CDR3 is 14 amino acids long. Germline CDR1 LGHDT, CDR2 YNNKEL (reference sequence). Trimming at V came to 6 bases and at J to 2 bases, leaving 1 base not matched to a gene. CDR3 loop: CASRLAGDTDTQYF. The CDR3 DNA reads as TGTGCCAGCAGACTAGCGGGGGACACAGATACGCAGTATTTT.

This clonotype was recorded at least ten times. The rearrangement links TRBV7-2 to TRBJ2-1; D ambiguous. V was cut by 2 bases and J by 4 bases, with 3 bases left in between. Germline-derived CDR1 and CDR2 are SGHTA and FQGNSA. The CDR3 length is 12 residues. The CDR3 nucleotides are TGTGCCAGCAGCTTAACTTACAATGAGCAGTTCTTC. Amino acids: CASSLTYNEQFF.

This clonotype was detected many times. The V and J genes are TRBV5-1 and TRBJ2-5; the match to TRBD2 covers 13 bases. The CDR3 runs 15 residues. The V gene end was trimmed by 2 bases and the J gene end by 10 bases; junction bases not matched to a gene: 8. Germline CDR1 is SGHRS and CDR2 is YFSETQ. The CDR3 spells CASSLDGTSGDDQYF. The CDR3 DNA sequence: TGCGCCAGCAGCTTAGACGGGACTAGCGGGGACGACCAGTACTTC.

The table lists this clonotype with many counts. CDR3 protein: CASSLEQGTDTQYF. As DNA, the CDR3 is TGCGCCAGCAGCTTGGAACAGGGGACAGATACGCAGTATTTT. The chain recombines TRBV5-1 with TRBJ2-3; 7 nucleotides agree with TRBD1. Germline-derived CDR1 and CDR2 are SGHRS and YFSETQ. This CDR3 is built from 14 residues. V trimming: 0 bases; J trimming: 3 bases; junction bases outside the gene matches: 1.

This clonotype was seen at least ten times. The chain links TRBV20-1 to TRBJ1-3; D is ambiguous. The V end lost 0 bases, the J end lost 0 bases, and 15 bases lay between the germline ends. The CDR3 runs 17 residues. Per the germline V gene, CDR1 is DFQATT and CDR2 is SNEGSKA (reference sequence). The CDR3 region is CSARDLMGPLSGNTIYF. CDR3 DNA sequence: TGCAGTGCTAGAGATCTCATGGGCCCTCTCTCTGGAAACACCATATATTTT.

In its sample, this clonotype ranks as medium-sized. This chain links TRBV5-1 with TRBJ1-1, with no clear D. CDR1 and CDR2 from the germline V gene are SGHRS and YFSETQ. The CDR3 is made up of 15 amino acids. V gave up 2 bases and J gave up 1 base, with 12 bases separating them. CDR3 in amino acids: CASSLMPLGNTEAFF. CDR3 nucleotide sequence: TGCGCCAGCAGCTTAATGCCCCTTGGGAACACTGAAGCTTTCTTT.

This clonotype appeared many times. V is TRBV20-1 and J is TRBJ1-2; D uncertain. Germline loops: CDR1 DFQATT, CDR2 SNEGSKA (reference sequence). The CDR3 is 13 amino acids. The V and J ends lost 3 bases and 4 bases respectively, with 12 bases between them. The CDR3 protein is CSASTRMGYGYTF. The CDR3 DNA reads TGCAGTGCTAGCACGCGGATGGGCTATGGCTACACCTTC.

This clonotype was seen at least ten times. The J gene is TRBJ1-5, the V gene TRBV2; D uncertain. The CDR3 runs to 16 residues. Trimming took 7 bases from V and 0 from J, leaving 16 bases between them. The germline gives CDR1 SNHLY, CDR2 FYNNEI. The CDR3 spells CASTTREVHSNQPQHF. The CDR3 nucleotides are TGTGCCAGCACCACCCGGGAGGTACATAGCAATCAGCCCCAGCATTTT.